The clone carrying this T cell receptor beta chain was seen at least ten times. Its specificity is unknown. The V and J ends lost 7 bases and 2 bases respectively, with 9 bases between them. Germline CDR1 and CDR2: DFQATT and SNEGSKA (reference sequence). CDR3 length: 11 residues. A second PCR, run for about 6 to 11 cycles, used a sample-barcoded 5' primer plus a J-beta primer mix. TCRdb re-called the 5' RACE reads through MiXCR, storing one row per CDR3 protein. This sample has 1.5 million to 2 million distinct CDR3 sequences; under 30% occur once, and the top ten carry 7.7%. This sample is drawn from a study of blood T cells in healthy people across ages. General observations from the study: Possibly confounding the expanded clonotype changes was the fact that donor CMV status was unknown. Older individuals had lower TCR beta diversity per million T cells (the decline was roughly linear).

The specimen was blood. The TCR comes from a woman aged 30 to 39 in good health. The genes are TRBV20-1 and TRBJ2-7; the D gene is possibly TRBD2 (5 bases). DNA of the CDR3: TGCAGTGTTTACGGGACCTACGAGCAGTACTTC. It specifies CSVYGTYEQYF.